This T cell receptor beta chain appears in the sequencing data of a study of Ad26.COV2.S vaccination and SARS-CoV-2 variants (dated by TCRdb to the early 2020s). In terms of the full investigation: The specificity and breadth of SARS-CoV-2-reactive T cell receptors after Ad26.COV2.S vaccination were assessed by TCRbeta repertoire sequencing. A total of 32 samples were included in the TCR-sequenced set, comprising 19 Ad26.COV2.S vaccine recipients, 5 placebo recipients and 8 SARS-CoV-2 convalescent individuals.

Results and caveats for the whole study, not just this receptor: Vaccine and placebo recipients had similar non-spike TCR breadth, a finding consistent with the vaccine containing only spike. After vaccination, spike-specific CD8+ and CD4+ T cell responses were reported to show substantial breadth. Higher spike-specific TCR breadth was observed in Ad26.COV2.S recipients than in placebo recipients (P = 0.0014). It was noted by the authors that total T cell responses may have been underestimated by the TCR breadth and depth analyses.

The CDR1 and CDR2 encoded by the germline V gene are SGDLS and YYNGEE. The CDR3 contains 17 residues, cysteine and phenylalanine counted. Of the read, only the CDR3 DNA is kept; its 51 bases are in frame from base 1. V is trimmed back by 0 bases and J by 0 bases, and the junction contains 3 bases that no gene match accounts for. What the time point label conveys for this sample: individuals recovered from natural SARS-CoV-2 infection. The immunoSEQ Assay was the method used to sequence TCRbeta CDR3 regions. After extraction, genomic DNA underwent amplification by bias-controlled multiplex PCR, followed by high-throughput sequencing. In the source study's methods: To quantify the absolute abundance of each unique TCRbeta CDR3 region, sequences were collapsed and filtered. Usable DNA was measured by amplifying reference genes present in all nucleated cells, and TCRbeta template counts were normalized to that usable DNA to estimate T cell fraction. Repertoire TCRs were annotated as SARS-CoV-2-specific by exact matching of V gene, CDR3 amino acid sequence and J gene to a known reactive TCR set. The reference SARS-CoV-2 TCR set came from MIRA and was filtered for enrichment in COVID-19-positive ImmuneCODE repertoires, removing public or cross-reactive TCRs. Using the MIRA antigens, annotated TCRs were further analysed by specific ORF or by position within an ORF. Breadth was defined as annotated unique rearrangements over total unique productive rearrangements; depth was the summed frequency of those rearrangements. Two-sided Wilcoxon rank-sum tests were applied when comparing TCR breadth between groups. Not all clones reach the TCRdb copy of this immuneACCESS table, which keeps in-frame sequences only. Checked studies attribute under half of the gap to unresolved V genes and leave the rest unexplained. That table furnishes V, J and clone size, whereas the DNA furnished D and trimming. The sample profile shows about 350,000 clones; roughly 94% of them were found once. Around 4.2% of the sample rests with the top ten.

As to this clone: Its recognized antigen is unknown. No base-level quality is on record; no much larger clone is a single base apart.

This clonotype originated in a human donor who had recovered from COVID-19. The chain is assembled from TRBV9 and TRBJ2-6, and TRBD1 aligns with 7 junction nucleotides. The sequenced sample was peripheral blood, obtained after recovery from COVID-19. The CDR3 here reads CASSVGQGGSGANVLTF. At the DNA level, the sequence is TGTGCCAGCAGCGTAGGACAGGGTGGCTCTGGGGCCAACGTCCTGACTTTC. The entire variable domain, with the stretches around the CDR3 drawn from the reference TRBV9 and TRBJ2-6 proteins, is DSGVTQTPKHLITATGQRVTLRCSPRSGDLSVYWYQQSLDQGLQFLIQYYNGEERAKGNILERFSAQQFPDLHSELNLSSLELGDSALYFCASSVGQGGSGANVLTFGAGSRLTVL.